This note documents a single T cell receptor (beta chain) sequence. Its antigen remains unidentified. Data came from immunoSEQ multiplex PCR; TCRdb stores just in-frame clones and leaves some out. The profile shows 3,000 or so clones, approximately 19% of them singletons. The data originate from a study of T cells in localized non-small cell lung cancer. Study-level points and caveats: Blood T cell density predicted longer survival; adjacent-lung clonality, shorter. Uninvolved adjacent lung, not tumor, had the highest T cell clonality. Appearing in adjacent lung were a median roughly 60 of the top 100 tumor clones.

Per germline, CDR1 MDHEN and CDR2 SYDVKM. After removal of 4 bases from V and 1 base from J, the junction contained 10 bases not matched to a gene. The CDR3 length is 19 residues. The source was lung tumor tissue, collected before any cancer treatment. This TCR derives from a man aged 40 to 70 with stage I squamous cell lung carcinoma. The chain couples TRBV28 to TRBJ2-4, with 13 nucleotides matching TRBD2. The CDR3 nucleotides are TGTGCCAGCAGTTCCATCGGGACTAGCGGGGCCGCGGCCAAAAACATTCAGTACTTC. Its translation: CASSSIGTSGAAAKNIQYF.